These 20 T cell receptor beta chains were all obtained from the same sample, sequenced in a study of blood T cells in healthy people across ages. Primed by a sample-barcoded 5' primer and a J-beta primer mix, a second PCR proceeded for 7 to 11 cycles. TCRdb reprocessed the 5' RACE reads via MiXCR and lists one record per CDR3 protein. The data contain about 1.1 million distinct CDR3 sequences, more than 30% of them singletons. The specimen was blood. These receptors came from a man younger than 30 in good health.

This clonotype was recorded at least ten times. The chain combines TRBV20-1 with TRBJ1-2, with 9 nucleotides matching TRBD1. Germline V gene data show CDR1 as DFQATT and CDR2 as SNEGSKA (reference sequence). The CDR3 sequence is 14 residues long. Germline trimming cut 3 bases from V and 7 bases from J; bases unmatched to any gene: 9. The CDR3 DNA follows: TGCAGTGCTAGGGTACAGGGGGCTGTTAGTGGCTACACCTTC. It encodes CSARVQGAVSGYTF.

The chain has TRBV6-1 and TRBJ1-2; 8 bases align to TRBD1. Germline CDR1 and CDR2: MNHNS and SASEGT. This CDR3 is 16 amino acids long. The junction had 10 bases not matched to a gene; V was cut back by 6 bases and J by 1 base. The CDR3 DNA is TGTGCCAGCAGAGCGGATAGGACAGGGATTAACTATGGCTACACCTTC. This sequence encodes CASRADRTGINYGYTF.

The chain recombines TRBV6-2 or TRBV6-3 with TRBJ2-1; D may be TRBD1 (6 bases). Near its end, the DNA agrees better with TRBJ2-7, so the J call may be wrong. The V gene's germline CDR1 is MNHEY and CDR2 SVGEGT. The CDR3 consists of 14 residues. The CDR3 DNA reads as TGTGCCAGCAAAGGTGGGGGCCTCTACAATGAGCAGTACTTC. It yields the protein CASKGGGLYNEQYF.

This clonotype was seen more than once but under ten times. The CDR3 coding sequence is TGCAGTGCTACACCTCCTAGCGGACTCTACGAGCAGTACTTC. Protein sequence: CSATPPSGLYEQYF. The rearrangement links TRBV20-1 to TRBJ2-7; the match to TRBD2 covers 7 bases. With V trimmed by 4 bases and J by 3 bases, 9 bases remained unmatched. Germline V CDR1 and CDR2: DFQATT, SNEGSKA (reference sequence). The CDR3 sequence is 14 residues long.

The V and J genes are TRBV2 and TRBJ2-3; D is unclear. The CDR3 totals 14 residues. CDR1 and CDR2 from the germline V gene are SNHLY and FYNNEI. Trimming shortened V by 6 bases and J by 2 bases, and 12 bases separated the two germline ends. This chain's CDR3 is CASRSAQNTDTQYF. CDR3 in DNA: TGTGCCAGCAGGTCTGCCCAAAACACAGATACGCAGTATTTT.

This clonotype appeared a few times. The rearrangement links TRBV9 to TRBJ1-6, with no clear D. The CDR3 contains 15 residues. CDR1 and CDR2 from the germline V gene are SGDLS and YYNGEE. Trimming removed 6 bases from V and 0 bases from J, with 10 bases in between. CDR3 residues: CASTRTSSYNSPLHF. The CDR3 DNA is TGTGCCAGCACCAGAACGAGCTCCTATAATTCACCCCTCCACTTT.

V usage is TRBV2 and J usage is TRBJ1-2; no firm D call. V lost 4 bases, J lost 12 bases, and 15 bases lay in between. The germline V gene encodes CDR1 SNHLY and CDR2 FYNNEI. This CDR3 has 12 amino acids. The CDR3 DNA follows: TGTGCCAGCAGTGCGGCCGCCTATCTAGACACCTTC. It is translated as CASSAAAYLDTF.

This clonotype was found a few times. This chain connects TRBV4-3 to TRBJ2-5, with D tentatively TRBD2 (6 bases). From germline, CDR1 is LGHNA and CDR2 YSLEER. The CDR3 runs to 14 residues. V shed 4 bases and J shed 3 bases, with 12 bases lying between them. The CDR3 region has the DNA TGCGCCAGCAGCCTCTGGGACTCAAAAGAGACCCAGTACTTC. As protein: CASSLWDSKETQYF.

In its sample, this clonotype was seen many times. The CDR3 region has the DNA TGCAGTGCCCCGACAGACAGCCTCTATGGCTACACCTTC. Amino acid sequence: CSAPTDSLYGYTF. This chain joins TRBV20-1 and TRBJ1-2; D is perhaps TRBD1 (5 bases). V was trimmed by 6 bases and J by 4 bases, leaving 15 bases between them. The length of the CDR3 is 13 residues. The V gene's germline CDR1 is DFQATT and CDR2 SNEGSKA (reference sequence).

CDR3 nucleotides: TGTGCCAATCACAGGGGACCCTACGAGCAGTACTTC. Encoded protein: CANHRGPYEQYF. This chain uses TRBV10-3 with TRBJ2-7, with 7 bases matching TRBD1. CDR3 size: 12 residues. Germline V gene lookup returns CDR1 ENHRY and CDR2 SYGVKD. V lost 10 bases, J lost 2 bases, and 5 bases stayed unmatched.

The chain links TRBV9 to TRBJ1-1; the D is unclear. This CDR3 comprises 14 residues. The germline CDR1 and CDR2 sequences are SGDLS and YYNGEE. V shed 3 bases and J shed 0 bases, with 9 bases lying between them. In nucleotides, the CDR3 is TGTGCCAGCAGCGCGGCGGGCCTGAACACTGAAGCTTTCTTT. It yields the protein CASSAAGLNTEAFF.

This clonotype was detected a few times. The V gene is TRBV4-2, the J gene TRBJ2-5; D call uncertain. The DNA end favors TRBJ2-4, so the J call may be wrong. The CDR3 extends over 14 amino acids. Per the germline V gene, CDR1 is LGHNA and CDR2 is YNFKEQ. The CDR3 loop reads CASSQVEAWDIQYF. CDR3 coding DNA: TGTGCCAGCAGCCAAGTTGAAGCTTGGGACATTCAGTACTTC.

The chain recombines TRBV9 with TRBJ2-1; 7 nucleotides agree with TRBD2. V dropped 4 bases and J dropped 4; count of bases not matched to a gene: 11. The CDR3 has 16 residues. Per germline, CDR1 SGDLS and CDR2 YYNGEE. The CDR3 region is CASSPMERGSYNEQFF. CDR3 nucleotides: TGTGCCAGCAGCCCGATGGAGCGGGGCTCTTACAATGAGCAGTTCTTC.

V gene TRBV7-2 combines with J gene TRBJ1-4; 7 nucleotides agree with TRBD1. Germline lookup yields CDR1 SGHTA and CDR2 FQGNSA. The CDR3 consists of 17 residues. After removal of 6 bases from V and 3 bases from J, the junction contained 13 bases not matched to a gene. The DNA of the CDR3 is TGTGCCAGCAGTTTGAGGGGGCGGAACTCAGCTAATGAAAAACTGTTTTTT. Amino acids: CASSLRGRNSANEKLFF.

The chain's CDR3 is CASSNRGLNTEAFF. In DNA form, the CDR3 reads TGTGCCAGCAGTAACAGGGGGCTGAACACTGAAGCTTTCTTT. The genes are TRBV2 and TRBJ1-1; 9 bases are shared with TRBD1. The CDR3 has 14 residues. In germline, CDR1 is SNHLY, CDR2 FYNNEI. V shed 5 bases, J shed 0 bases, and the junction held 1 base outside the gene matches.

V gene TRBV7-3 combines with J gene TRBJ1-1, with D perhaps TRBD1 (6 bases). The CDR3 is 15 residues long. Germline V gene data show CDR1 as SGHTA and CDR2 as FQGTGA. Trimming stripped 2 bases from V and 1 base from J, with 11 bases between. This CDR3 is CASSLHGTRNTEAFF. As DNA, the CDR3 is TGTGCCAGCAGCTTACATGGGACACGGAACACTGAAGCTTTCTTT.

The chain joins TRBV24-1 to TRBJ2-3, with TRBD1 as a possible D gene (5 bases). Trimming removed 2 bases at V and 11 bases at J, with 10 bases between. From germline, CDR1 is KGHDR and CDR2 SFDVKD. The CDR3 covers 12 residues. The CDR3 DNA is TGTGCCACCAGTGATTACAGGTTCCTGCAGTATTTT. Translated: CATSDYRFLQYF.

This clonotype was detected a few times. This chain joins TRBV12-3 or TRBV12-4 and TRBJ1-2, with D uncertain. The CDR3 runs to 14 residues. V gave up 0 bases and J gave up 5 bases, with 10 bases separating them. In nucleotides, the CDR3 is TGTGCCAGCAGTTTAGCTTGGAGAACGTATGGCTACACCTTC. The encoded protein is CASSLAWRTYGYTF.

CDR3 nucleotide sequence: TGTGCCAGCAGTTCGCCCAGAGGGGGCATCTACAATGAGCAGTTCTTC. Its translation is CASSSPRGGIYNEQFF. J is TRBJ2-1 and V is TRBV27, with TRBD1 matching 7 bases. Germline-derived CDR1 and CDR2 are MNHEY and SMNVEV (reference sequence). The CDR3 consists of 16 residues. J lost 3 bases, V lost 4 bases, and 9 bases had no gene match.

The rearrangement joins TRBV5-1 to TRBJ1-1; D unclear. The CDR3 is 15 amino acids. Between the trimmed V and J ends, which lost 0 bases and 3 bases, there was a span of 12 bases. The germline gives CDR1 SGHRS, CDR2 YFSETQ. The CDR3 reads CASSLERVLDTEAFF. The CDR3 DNA sequence: TGCGCCAGCAGCTTGGAAAGGGTTTTAGACACTGAAGCTTTCTTT. The variable domain in full, completed from reference TRBV5-1 and TRBJ1-1, reads KAGVTQTPRYLIKTRGQQVTLSCSPISGHRSVSWYQQTPGQGLQFLFEYFSETQRNKGNFPGRFSGRQFSNSRSEMNVSTLELGDSALYLCASSLERVLDTEAFFGQGTRLTVV.